Listed below are T cell receptor beta chains from one sample, sequenced in a study of beta chain features in type 1 diabetes. The data were produced by immunoSEQ multiplex PCR, yet TCRdb's version contains in-frame clones alone and is incomplete. The sample lists 200,000 to 250,000 clones, 9.5% to 13% occurring once. Sequencing was performed on central memory CD4+ T cells from blood. Receptors were obtained from a young man in good health. Each CDR3 is given with its conserved first and last residue. Each record gives: CDR3 length, J gene, clone size, D gene, V gene, CDR3 DNA, CDR3 protein. A D gene is named only where the DNA matches it firmly. Clone sizes are given selectively: once, few, many, or a class where the clone is expanded.

cdr3_length: 14; j_call: TRBJ2-7; clone_size: .; d_call: .; v_call: TRBV5-6; cdr3_nt: TGTGCCAGCAGCATCGCAGGGGTCGTGGGCGAGCAGTACTTC; cdr3_aa: CASSIAGVVGEQYF
cdr3_length: 15; j_call: TRBJ1-5; clone_size: .; d_call: TRBD1; v_call: TRBV29-1; cdr3_nt: TGCAGCGTTGGAATGACAGGGGGGCTGAATCAGCCCCAGCATTTT; cdr3_aa: CSVGMTGGLNQPQHF
cdr3_length: 15; j_call: TRBJ2-7; clone_size: .; d_call: .; v_call: TRBV4-1; cdr3_nt: TGCGCCAGCAGCCAAAGACTAGAGGCTTACTACGAGCAGTACTTC; cdr3_aa: CASSQRLEAYYEQYF
cdr3_length: 13; j_call: TRBJ2-5; clone_size: few; d_call: .; v_call: TRBV30; cdr3_nt: TGTGCCTGGAGTGGGGCAGTACAAGAGACCCAGTACTTC; cdr3_aa: CAWSGAVQETQYF
cdr3_length: 14; j_call: TRBJ2-7; clone_size: few; d_call: .; v_call: TRBV29-1; cdr3_nt: TGCAGCGTTGAAGGGACCGGGGCGGTCAACGAGCAGTACTTC; cdr3_aa: CSVEGTGAVNEQYF
cdr3_length: 14; j_call: TRBJ1-5; clone_size: .; d_call: TRBD1; v_call: TRBV30; cdr3_nt: TGTGCCTGGAGTGGCAGGGGGCTTAGTCGGCCCCAGCATTTT; cdr3_aa: CAWSGRGLSRPQHF
cdr3_length: 15; j_call: TRBJ1-2; clone_size: .; d_call: .; v_call: TRBV4-2; cdr3_nt: TGTGCCAGCAGCCAAGATTGGAGGGGCGCTTACGGCTACACCTTC; cdr3_aa: CASSQDWRGAYGYTF
cdr3_length: 16; j_call: TRBJ2-3; clone_size: .; d_call: TRBD2; v_call: TRBV27; cdr3_nt: TGTGCCAGCCACTTCCTCGCTAGCGGGAGCTACGATACGCAGTATTTT; cdr3_aa: CASHFLASGSYDTQYF
cdr3_length: 14; j_call: TRBJ2-1; clone_size: once; d_call: .; v_call: TRBV4-1; cdr3_nt: TGCGCCAGCACGTACTTTCCGAGGGACAATGAGCAGTTCTTC; cdr3_aa: CASTYFPRDNEQFF
cdr3_length: 15; j_call: TRBJ2-1; clone_size: .; d_call: TRBD2; v_call: TRBV19; cdr3_nt: TGTGCCAGTAGGGTCGAGCTAGCGGGAGGCTTTGAGCAGTTCTTC; cdr3_aa: CASRVELAGGFEQFF
cdr3_length: 14; j_call: TRBJ2-5; clone_size: few; d_call: .; v_call: TRBV19; cdr3_nt: TGTGCCAGTAGTATGGTAAACAGCCAAGAGACCCAGTACTTC; cdr3_aa: CASSMVNSQETQYF
cdr3_length: 14; j_call: TRBJ1-1; clone_size: .; d_call: TRBD1; v_call: TRBV6-1; cdr3_nt: TGTGCCAGTGTGACGACAGGGAGAGGCACTGAAGCTTTCTTT; cdr3_aa: CASVTTGRGTEAFF
cdr3_length: 15; j_call: TRBJ2-7; clone_size: .; d_call: TRBD2; v_call: TRBV10-2; cdr3_nt: TGCGCCAGCAGGGAAATAGCGGGCCGGGGGAGCGAGCAGTACTTC; cdr3_aa: CASREIAGRGSEQYF
cdr3_length: 13; j_call: TRBJ2-2; clone_size: .; d_call: .; v_call: TRBV11-2; cdr3_nt: TGTGCCAGCAGCATCGACCGTGCCGGGGAGCTGTTTTTT; cdr3_aa: CASSIDRAGELFF
cdr3_length: 14; j_call: TRBJ2-7; clone_size: few; d_call: .; v_call: TRBV9; cdr3_nt: TGTGCCAGCAGCGACCGACCCTTGGCCTACGAGCAGTACTTC; cdr3_aa: CASSDRPLAYEQYF
cdr3_length: 17; j_call: TRBJ2-7; clone_size: many; d_call: .; v_call: TRBV4-2; cdr3_nt: TGTGCCAGCAGCCGCGACATGTCCGGGACTCAGGACTACGAGCAGTACTTC; cdr3_aa: CASSRDMSGTQDYEQYF
cdr3_length: 13; j_call: TRBJ1-3; clone_size: .; d_call: TRBD1; v_call: TRBV29-1; cdr3_nt: TGCAGCGCCCAGGGGGCCTCTGGAAACACCATATATTTT; cdr3_aa: CSAQGASGNTIYF
cdr3_length: 17; j_call: TRBJ2-1; clone_size: few; d_call: TRBD1; v_call: TRBV5-4; cdr3_nt: TGTGCCAGCAGCCATTTACAGGGGCCGCTGATATACAATGAGCAGTTCTTC; cdr3_aa: CASSHLQGPLIYNEQFF
cdr3_length: 14; j_call: TRBJ2-1; clone_size: .; d_call: TRBD2; v_call: TRBV25-1; cdr3_nt: TGTGCCAGCAGTGAACCTAGCGGGAGCGATGAGCAGTTCTTC; cdr3_aa: CASSEPSGSDEQFF
cdr3_length: 14; j_call: TRBJ1-1; clone_size: .; d_call: .; v_call: TRBV30; cdr3_nt: TGTGCCTGGAGACCCGGACGGGTGCGCACTGAAGCTTTCTTT; cdr3_aa: CAWRPGRVRTEAFF
cdr3_length: 14; j_call: TRBJ2-6; clone_size: few; d_call: .; v_call: TRBV15; cdr3_nt: TGTGCCACCAGCCAGGAATATGGGGCCAACGTCCTGACTTTC; cdr3_aa: CATSQEYGANVLTF
cdr3_length: 13; j_call: TRBJ1-5; clone_size: few; d_call: .; v_call: TRBV27; cdr3_nt: TGTGCCAGCAGTTTAAGGGTTGGGCAGCCCCAGCATTTT; cdr3_aa: CASSLRVGQPQHF
cdr3_length: 17; j_call: TRBJ2-7; clone_size: .; d_call: .; v_call: TRBV30; cdr3_nt: TGTGCCTGGAGTGTCTTCCTTAGGGCGGGAAGTTATCACGAGCAGTACTTC; cdr3_aa: CAWSVFLRAGSYHEQYF
cdr3_length: 17; j_call: TRBJ2-1; clone_size: few; d_call: .; v_call: TRBV10-3; cdr3_nt: TGTGCCATCACTGACTTAATCCTCAGGGCCCGATACAATGAGCAGTTCTTC; cdr3_aa: CAITDLILRARYNEQFF
cdr3_length: 15; j_call: TRBJ2-7; clone_size: .; d_call: .; v_call: TRBV7-8; cdr3_nt: TGTGCCAGCAGCTTAGCGCGGCGGTCAGCCTACGAGCAGTACTTC; cdr3_aa: CASSLARRSAYEQYF
cdr3_length: 11; j_call: TRBJ2-7; clone_size: .; d_call: .; v_call: TRBV30; cdr3_nt: TGTGCCTGGAAATATAAGTACGAGCAGTACTTC; cdr3_aa: CAWKYKYEQYF
cdr3_length: 18; j_call: TRBJ2-6; clone_size: few; d_call: .; v_call: TRBV11-2; cdr3_nt: TGTGCCAGCAGCGCCAGGGGGGCGCGTAGCTCTGGGGCCAACGTCCTGACTTTC; cdr3_aa: CASSARGARSSGANVLTF
cdr3_length: 14; j_call: TRBJ1-2; clone_size: .; d_call: .; v_call: TRBV6-7; cdr3_nt: TGTGCCAGCAGTTACTCCCCGGAGGCGCGTGGCTACACCTTC; cdr3_aa: CASSYSPEARGYTF
cdr3_length: 13; j_call: TRBJ2-1; clone_size: few; d_call: TRBD1; v_call: TRBV6-1; cdr3_nt: TGTGCCAGCTGGGGAGGGACAGGGAATGAGCAGTTCTTC; cdr3_aa: CASWGGTGNEQFF
cdr3_length: 13; j_call: TRBJ1-1; clone_size: .; d_call: .; v_call: TRBV14; cdr3_nt: TGTGCCAGCAGCCGAGAGCCCACAGGGAACGCTTTCTTT; cdr3_aa: CASSREPTGNAFF
cdr3_length: 14; j_call: TRBJ2-5; clone_size: .; d_call: TRBD1; v_call: TRBV19; cdr3_nt: TGTGCCAGTAGTATGACAGGGGATTCGGAGACCCAGTACTTC; cdr3_aa: CASSMTGDSETQYF